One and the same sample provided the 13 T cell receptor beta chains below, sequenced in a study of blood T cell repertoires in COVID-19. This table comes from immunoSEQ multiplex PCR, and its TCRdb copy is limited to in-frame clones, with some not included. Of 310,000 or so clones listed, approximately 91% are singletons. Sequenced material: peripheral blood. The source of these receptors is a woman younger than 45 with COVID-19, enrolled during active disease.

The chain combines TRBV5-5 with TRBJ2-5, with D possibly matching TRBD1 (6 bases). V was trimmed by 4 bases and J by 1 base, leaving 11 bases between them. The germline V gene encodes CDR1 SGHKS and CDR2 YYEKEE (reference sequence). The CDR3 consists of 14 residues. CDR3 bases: TGTGCCAGCAGCGCAGGGACACTCCAAGAGACCCAGTACTTC. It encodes CASSAGTLQETQYF.

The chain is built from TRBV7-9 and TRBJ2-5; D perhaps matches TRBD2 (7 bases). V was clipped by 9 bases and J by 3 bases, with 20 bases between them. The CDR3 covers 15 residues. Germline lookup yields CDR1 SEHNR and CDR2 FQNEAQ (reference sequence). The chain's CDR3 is CASHSGGAEEETQYF. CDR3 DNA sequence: TGTGCCAGTCACTCGGGGGGCGCGGAAGAAGAGACCCAGTACTTC.

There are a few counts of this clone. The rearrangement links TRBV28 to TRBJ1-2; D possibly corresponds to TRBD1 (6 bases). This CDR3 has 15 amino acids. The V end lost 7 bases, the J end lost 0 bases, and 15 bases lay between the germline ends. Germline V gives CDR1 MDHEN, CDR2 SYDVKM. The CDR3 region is CASTPRTAANYGYTF. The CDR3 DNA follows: TGTGCCAGCACCCCTAGGACAGCAGCTAACTATGGCTACACCTTC.

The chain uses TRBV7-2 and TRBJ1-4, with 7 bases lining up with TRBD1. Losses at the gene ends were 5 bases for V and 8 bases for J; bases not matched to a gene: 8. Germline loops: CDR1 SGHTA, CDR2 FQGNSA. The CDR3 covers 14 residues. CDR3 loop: CASSIDRVSEKLFF. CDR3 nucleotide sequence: TGTGCCAGCAGCATCGACAGGGTATCGGAAAAACTGTTTTTT.

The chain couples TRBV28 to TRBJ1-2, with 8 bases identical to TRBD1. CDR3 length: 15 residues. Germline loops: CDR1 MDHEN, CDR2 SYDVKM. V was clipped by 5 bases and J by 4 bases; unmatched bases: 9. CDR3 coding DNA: TGTGCCAGCAGTCCACCGGGACAGGAAATCTATGGCTACACCTTC. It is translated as CASSPPGQEIYGYTF.

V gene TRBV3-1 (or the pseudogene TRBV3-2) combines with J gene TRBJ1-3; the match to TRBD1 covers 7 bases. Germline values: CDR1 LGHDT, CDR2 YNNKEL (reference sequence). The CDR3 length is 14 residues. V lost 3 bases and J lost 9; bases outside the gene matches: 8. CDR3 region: CASSQTNSGGTIYF. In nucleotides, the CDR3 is TGTGCCAGCAGCCAGACTAACTCAGGGGGCACCATATATTTT.

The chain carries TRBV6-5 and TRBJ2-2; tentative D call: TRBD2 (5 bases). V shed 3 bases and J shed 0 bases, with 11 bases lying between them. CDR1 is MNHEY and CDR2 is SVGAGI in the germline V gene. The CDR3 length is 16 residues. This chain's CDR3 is CASSYGWESNTGELFF. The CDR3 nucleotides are TGTGCCAGCAGTTATGGGTGGGAGTCGAACACCGGGGAGCTGTTTTTT.

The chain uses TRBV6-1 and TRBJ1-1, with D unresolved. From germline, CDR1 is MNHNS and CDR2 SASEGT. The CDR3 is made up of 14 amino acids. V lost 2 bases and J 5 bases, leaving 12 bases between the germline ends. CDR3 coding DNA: TGTGCCAGCAGTGAACAGTTGTCGGAGACTGAAGCTTTCTTT. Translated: CASSEQLSETEAFF.

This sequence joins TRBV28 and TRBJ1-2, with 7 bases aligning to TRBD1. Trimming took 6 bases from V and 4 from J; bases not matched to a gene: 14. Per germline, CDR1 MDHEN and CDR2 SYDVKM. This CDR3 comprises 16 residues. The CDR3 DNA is TGTGCCAGCAGCCGAATCGGGACAGCCATATCCTATGGCTACACCTTC. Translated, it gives CASSRIGTAISYGYTF.

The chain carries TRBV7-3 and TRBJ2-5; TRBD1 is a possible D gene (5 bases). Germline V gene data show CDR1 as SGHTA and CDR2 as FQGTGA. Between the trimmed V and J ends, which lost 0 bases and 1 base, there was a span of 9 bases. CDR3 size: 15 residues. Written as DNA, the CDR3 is TGTGCCAGCAGCTTAACCGGACAAGGCCAAGAGACCCAGTACTTC. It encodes CASSLTGQGQETQYF.

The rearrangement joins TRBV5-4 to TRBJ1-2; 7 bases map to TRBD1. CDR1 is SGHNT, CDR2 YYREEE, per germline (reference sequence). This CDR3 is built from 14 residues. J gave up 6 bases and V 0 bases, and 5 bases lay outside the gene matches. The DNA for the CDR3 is TGTGCCAGCAGCTTGGGTAGGGGGCGAGATGGCTACACCTTC. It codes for CASSLGRGRDGYTF.

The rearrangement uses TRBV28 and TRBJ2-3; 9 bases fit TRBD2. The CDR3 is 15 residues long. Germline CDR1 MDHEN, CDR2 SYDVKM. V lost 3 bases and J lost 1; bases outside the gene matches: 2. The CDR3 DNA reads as TGTGCCAGCAGTTTCTGGACTAGCGGCACAGATACGCAGTATTTT. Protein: CASSFWTSGTDTQYF.

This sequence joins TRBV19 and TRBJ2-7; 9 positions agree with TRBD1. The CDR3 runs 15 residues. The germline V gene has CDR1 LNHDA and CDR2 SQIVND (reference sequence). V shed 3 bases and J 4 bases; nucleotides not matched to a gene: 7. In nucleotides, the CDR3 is TGTGCCAGTAGTATCCAGGGACAGGGCCCTTACGAGCAGTACTTC. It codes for CASSIQGQGPYEQYF.